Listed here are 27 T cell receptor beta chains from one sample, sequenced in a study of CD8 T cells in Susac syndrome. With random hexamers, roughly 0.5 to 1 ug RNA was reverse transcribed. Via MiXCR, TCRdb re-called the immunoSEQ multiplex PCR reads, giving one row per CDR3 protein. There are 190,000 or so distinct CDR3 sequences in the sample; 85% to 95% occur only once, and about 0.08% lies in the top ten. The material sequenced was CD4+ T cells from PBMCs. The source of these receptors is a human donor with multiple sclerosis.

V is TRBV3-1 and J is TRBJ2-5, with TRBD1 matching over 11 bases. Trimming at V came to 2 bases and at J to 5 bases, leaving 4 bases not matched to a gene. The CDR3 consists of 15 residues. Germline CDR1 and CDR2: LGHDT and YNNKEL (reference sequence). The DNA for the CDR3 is TGTGCCAGCAGCCAACCCGGGACAGGGGGGGAGACCCAGTACTTC. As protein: CASSQPGTGGETQYF.

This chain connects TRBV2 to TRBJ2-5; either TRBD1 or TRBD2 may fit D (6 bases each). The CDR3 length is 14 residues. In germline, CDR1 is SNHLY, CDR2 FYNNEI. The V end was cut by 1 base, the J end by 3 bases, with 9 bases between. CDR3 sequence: CASSEGGAEETQYF. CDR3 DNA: TGTGCCAGCAGTGAAGGGGGGGCGGAAGAGACCCAGTACTTC.

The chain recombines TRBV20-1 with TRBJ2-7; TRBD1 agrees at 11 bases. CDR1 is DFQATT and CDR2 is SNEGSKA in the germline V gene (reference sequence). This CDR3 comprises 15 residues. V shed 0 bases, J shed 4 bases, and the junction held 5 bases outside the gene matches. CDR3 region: CSARDRDRGSYEQYV. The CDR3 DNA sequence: TGCAGTGCTAGAGATCGGGACAGGGGGTCGTACGAGCAGTACGTC.

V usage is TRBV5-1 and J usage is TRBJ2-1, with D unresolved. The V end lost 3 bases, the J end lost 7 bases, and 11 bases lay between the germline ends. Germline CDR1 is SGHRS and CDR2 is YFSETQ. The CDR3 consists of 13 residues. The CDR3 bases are TGCGCCAGCAGCTCCGAGTGGGGAAATGAGCAGTTCTTC. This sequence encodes CASSSEWGNEQFF.

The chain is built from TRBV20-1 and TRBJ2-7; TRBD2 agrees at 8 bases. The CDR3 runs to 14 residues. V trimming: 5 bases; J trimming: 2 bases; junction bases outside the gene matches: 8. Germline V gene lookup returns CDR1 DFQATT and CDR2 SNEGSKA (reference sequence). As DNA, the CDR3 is TGCAGTGCTCCTATCGCGGGGGGTACCTACGAGCAGTACTTC. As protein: CSAPIAGGTYEQYF.

CDR3 coding DNA: TGTGCCAGCAGCCTACCCTGGACTAGCGCGAAGACCCAGTACTTC. Protein sequence: CASSLPWTSAKTQYF. The rearrangement joins TRBV7-9 to TRBJ2-5; TRBD2 matches 9 bases. This CDR3 has 15 amino acids. V lost 5 bases and J lost 6; bases outside the gene matches: 10. Germline V gives CDR1 SEHNR, CDR2 FQNEAQ (reference sequence).

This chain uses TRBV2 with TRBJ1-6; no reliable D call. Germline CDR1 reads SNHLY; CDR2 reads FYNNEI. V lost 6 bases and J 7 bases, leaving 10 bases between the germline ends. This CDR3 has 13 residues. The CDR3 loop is CASSEYLNSPLHF. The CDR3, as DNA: TGTGCCAGCAGCGAATATTTAAATTCACCCCTCCACTTT.

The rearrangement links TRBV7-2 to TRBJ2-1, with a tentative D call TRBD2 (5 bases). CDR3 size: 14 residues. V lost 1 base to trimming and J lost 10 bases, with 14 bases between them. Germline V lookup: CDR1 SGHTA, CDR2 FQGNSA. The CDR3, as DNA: TGTGCCAGCAGCTTAGGGACTCCTAGTGCCGAGCAGTTCTTC. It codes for CASSLGTPSAEQFF.

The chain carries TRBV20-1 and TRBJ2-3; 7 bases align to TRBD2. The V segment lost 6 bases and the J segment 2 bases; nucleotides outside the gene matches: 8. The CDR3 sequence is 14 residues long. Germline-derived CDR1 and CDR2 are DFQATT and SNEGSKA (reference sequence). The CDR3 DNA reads TGCAGTGCACCGACTAGCTGGGACACAGATACGCAGTATTTT. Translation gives CSAPTSWDTDTQYF.

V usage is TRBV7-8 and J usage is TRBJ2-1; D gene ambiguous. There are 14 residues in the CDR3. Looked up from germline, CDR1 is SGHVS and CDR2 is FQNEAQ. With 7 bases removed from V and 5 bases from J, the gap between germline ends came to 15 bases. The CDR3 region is CASTIADANNEQFF. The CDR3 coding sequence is TGTGCCAGCACCATCGCGGACGCGAACAATGAGCAGTTCTTC.

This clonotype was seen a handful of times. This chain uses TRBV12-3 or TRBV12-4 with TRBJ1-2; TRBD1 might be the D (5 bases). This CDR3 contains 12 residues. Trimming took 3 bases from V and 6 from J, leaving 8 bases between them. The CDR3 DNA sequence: TGTGCCAGCAGTTTCGGGGGGAATGGCTACACCTTC. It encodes CASSFGGNGYTF.

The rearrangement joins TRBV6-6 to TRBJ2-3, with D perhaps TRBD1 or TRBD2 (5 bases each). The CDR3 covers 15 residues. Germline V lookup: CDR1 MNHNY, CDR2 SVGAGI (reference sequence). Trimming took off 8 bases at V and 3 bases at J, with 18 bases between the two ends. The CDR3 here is CASSLQGTGTDTQYF. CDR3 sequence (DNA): TGTGCCAGCTCTCTCCAGGGCACGGGGACAGATACGCAGTATTTT.

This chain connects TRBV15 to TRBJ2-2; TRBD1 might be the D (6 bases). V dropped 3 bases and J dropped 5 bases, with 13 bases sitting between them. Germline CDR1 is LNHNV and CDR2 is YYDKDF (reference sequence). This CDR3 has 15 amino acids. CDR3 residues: CATSSPGQGTGELFF. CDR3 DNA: TGTGCCACCAGCAGTCCGGGACAAGGAACCGGGGAGCTGTTTTTT.

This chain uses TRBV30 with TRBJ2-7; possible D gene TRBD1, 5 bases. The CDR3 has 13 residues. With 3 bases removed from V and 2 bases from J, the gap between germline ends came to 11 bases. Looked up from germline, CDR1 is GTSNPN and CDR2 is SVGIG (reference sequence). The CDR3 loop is CAWSRPQAYEQYF. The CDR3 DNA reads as TGTGCCTGGAGCCGGCCACAGGCCTACGAGCAGTACTTC.

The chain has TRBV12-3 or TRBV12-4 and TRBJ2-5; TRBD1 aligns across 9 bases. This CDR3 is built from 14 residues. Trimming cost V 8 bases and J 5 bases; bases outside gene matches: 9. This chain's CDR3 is CASLKTGGWETQYF. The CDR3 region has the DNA TGTGCCAGCCTCAAGACAGGGGGGTGGGAGACCCAGTACTTC.

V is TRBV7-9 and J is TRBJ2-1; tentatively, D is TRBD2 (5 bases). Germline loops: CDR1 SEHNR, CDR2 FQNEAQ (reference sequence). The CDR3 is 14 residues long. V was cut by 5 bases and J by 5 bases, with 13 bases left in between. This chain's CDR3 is CASSPLRGHNEQFF. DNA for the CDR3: TGTGCCAGCAGCCCCCTTCGGGGTCACAATGAGCAGTTCTTC.

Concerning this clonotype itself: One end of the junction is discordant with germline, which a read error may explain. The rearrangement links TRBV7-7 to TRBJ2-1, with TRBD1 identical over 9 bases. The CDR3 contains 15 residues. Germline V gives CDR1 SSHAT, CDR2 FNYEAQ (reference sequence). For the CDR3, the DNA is TGTGCTAGCAGCTTAGGGACAGGGATTTACAATGAGCAGTTCTTC. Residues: CASSLGTGIYNEQFF.

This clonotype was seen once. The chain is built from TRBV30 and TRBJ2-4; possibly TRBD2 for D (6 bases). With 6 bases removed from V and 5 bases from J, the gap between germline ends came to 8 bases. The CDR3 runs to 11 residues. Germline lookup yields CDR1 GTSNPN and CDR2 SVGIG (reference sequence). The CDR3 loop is CACRRENIQYF. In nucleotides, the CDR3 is TGTGCCTGCCGGAGGGAAAACATTCAGTACTTC.

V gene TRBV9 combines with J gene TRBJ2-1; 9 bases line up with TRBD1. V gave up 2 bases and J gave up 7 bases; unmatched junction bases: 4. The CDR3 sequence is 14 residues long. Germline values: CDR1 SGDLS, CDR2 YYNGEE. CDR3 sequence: CASSVGQGRNEQFF. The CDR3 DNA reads TGTGCCAGCAGCGTGGGACAGGGTAGAAATGAGCAGTTCTTC.

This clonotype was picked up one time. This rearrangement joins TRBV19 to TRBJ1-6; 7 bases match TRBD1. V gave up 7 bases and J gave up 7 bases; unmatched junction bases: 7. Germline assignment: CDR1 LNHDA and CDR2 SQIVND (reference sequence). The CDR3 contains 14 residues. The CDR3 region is CASTTGQENSPLHF. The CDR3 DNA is TGTGCCAGTACCACCGGACAGGAGAATTCACCCCTCCACTTT.

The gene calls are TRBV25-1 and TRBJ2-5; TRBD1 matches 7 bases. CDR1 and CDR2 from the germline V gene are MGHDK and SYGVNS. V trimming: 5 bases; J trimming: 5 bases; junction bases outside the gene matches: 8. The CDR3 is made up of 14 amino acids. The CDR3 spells CASSKPQGRETQYF. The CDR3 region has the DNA TGTGCCAGCAGTAAACCACAGGGGCGGGAGACCCAGTACTTC.

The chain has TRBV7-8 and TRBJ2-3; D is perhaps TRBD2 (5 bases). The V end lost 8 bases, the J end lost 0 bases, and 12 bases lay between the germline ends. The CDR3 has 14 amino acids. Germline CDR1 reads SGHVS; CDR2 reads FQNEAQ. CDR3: CASALGVSTDTQYF. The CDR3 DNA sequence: TGTGCCAGCGCCCTCGGGGTTAGCACAGATACGCAGTATTTT.

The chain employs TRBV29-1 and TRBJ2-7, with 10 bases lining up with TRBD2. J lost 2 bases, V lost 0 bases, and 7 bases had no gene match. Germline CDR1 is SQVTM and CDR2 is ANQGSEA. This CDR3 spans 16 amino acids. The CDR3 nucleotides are TGCAGCGTTGAAGAGAGGAGCGGGGGGGTAACCTACGAGCAGTACTTC. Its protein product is CSVEERSGGVTYEQYF.

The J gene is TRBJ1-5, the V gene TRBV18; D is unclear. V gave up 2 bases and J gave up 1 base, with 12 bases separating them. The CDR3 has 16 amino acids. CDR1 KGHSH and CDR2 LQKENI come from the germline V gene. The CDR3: CASSPISLGSNQPQHF. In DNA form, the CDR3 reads TGTGCCAGCTCACCAATCAGCCTCGGGAGCAATCAGCCCCAGCATTTT.

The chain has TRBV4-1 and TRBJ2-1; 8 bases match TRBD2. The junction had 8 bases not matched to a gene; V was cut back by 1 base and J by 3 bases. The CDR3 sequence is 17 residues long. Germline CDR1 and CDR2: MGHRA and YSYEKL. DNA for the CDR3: TGCGCCAGCAGCCAAGGAGTAGCGGGACAAGTCTACAATGAGCAGTTCTTC. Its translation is CASSQGVAGQVYNEQFF.

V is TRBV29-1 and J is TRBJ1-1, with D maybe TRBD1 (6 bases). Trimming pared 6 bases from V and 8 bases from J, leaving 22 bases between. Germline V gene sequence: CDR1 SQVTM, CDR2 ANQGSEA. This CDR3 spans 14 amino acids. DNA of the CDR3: TGCAGCGTGGGCCTCGGGGGCGGGAATTCCGAAGCTTTCTTT. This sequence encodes CSVGLGGGNSEAFF.

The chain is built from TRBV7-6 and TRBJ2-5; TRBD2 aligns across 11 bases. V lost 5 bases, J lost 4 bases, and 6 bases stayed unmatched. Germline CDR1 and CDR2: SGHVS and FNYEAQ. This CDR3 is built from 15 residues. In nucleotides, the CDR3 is TGTGCCAGCAGCCTGGGACTAGCGGAGGGAGAGACCCAGTACTTC. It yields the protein CASSLGLAEGETQYF.